The T cell receptor beta chain under discussion was sequenced for a study of tumour-infiltrating T cells in Burkitt lymphoma. Profiled with immunoSEQ multiplex PCR; TCRdb holds only in-frame clones, not every one. In the table there are tens of thousands of clones, around 31% of which are singletons. This CDR3 spans 11 amino acids. With 7 bases removed from V and 6 bases from J, the gap between germline ends came to 9 bases. Per germline, CDR1 SNHLY and CDR2 FYNNEI. Only a few counts were recorded for this clone. The chain carries TRBV2 and TRBJ1-1, with no clear D. Sequencing was carried out using tumor tissue. The sequence derives from a human donor with Burkitt lymphoma. CDR3 sequence: CASTLRAEAFF. CDR3 bases: TGTGCCAGCACCCTGAGGGCTGAAGCTTTCTTT.